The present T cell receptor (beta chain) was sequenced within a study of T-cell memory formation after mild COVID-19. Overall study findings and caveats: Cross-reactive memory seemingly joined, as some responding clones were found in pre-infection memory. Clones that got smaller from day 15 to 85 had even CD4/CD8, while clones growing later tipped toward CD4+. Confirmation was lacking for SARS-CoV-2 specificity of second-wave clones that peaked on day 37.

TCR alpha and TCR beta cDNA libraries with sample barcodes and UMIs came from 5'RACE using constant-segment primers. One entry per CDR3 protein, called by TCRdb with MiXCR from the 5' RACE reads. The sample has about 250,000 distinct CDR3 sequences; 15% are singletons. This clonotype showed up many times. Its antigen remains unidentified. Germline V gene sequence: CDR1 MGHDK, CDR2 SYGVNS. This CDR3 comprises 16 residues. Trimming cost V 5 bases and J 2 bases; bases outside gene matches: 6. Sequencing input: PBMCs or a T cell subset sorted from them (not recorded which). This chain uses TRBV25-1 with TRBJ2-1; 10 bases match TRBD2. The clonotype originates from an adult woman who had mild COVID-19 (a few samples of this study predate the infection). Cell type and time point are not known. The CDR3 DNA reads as TGTGCCAGCAGTTCTCTAGCGGGAGAAACCTACAATGAGCAGTTCTTC. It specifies CASSSLAGETYNEQFF.